This T cell receptor (beta chain) was obtained from a study of blood T cell repertoires in COVID-19. Overall study: There were acute and convalescent COVID-19 samples, and they came from the United States, Italy and Spain.

Repertoires were generated with immunoSEQ multiplex PCR, while TCRdb's copy carries only in-frame clones and drops some. Found here are more than 250,000 clones, 85% to 90% of them singletons; the top ten hold 3.6%. What was sequenced was peripheral blood. This receptor was identified in a man younger than 30 with active or convalescent COVID-19.

CDR3 region: CASSVEGAYTNSPLHF. The CDR3 DNA reads TGTGCCAGCAGCGTAGAGGGGGCCTATACTAATTCACCCCTCCACTTT. V is TRBV9 and J is TRBJ1-6; 7 bases are a match to TRBD1. CDR1 and CDR2 from the germline V gene are SGDLS and YYNGEE. With 0 bases clipped from V and 6 bases from J, the junction kept 6 bases outside the gene matches. CDR3 size: 16 residues.